Listed here are 21 T cell receptor beta chains from one sample, sequenced in a study of beta chain features in type 1 diabetes. Expressed TCRB transcripts were sequenced, since all the RNA that had been isolated was reverse transcribed. Profiling relied on immunoSEQ multiplex PCR, and the TCRdb table lists in-frame clones only, not all of them. The sample shows nearly 350,000 clones, approximately 8% of them seen only once. The source material was central memory CD4+ T cells from blood. These TCRs come from a woman between 18 and 29 years old in good health.

This clone was detected ten times or more. This chain links TRBV7-9 with TRBJ2-2, with no clear D. This CDR3 contains 13 residues. CDR1 and CDR2 from the germline V gene are SEHNR and FQNEAQ (reference sequence). Trimming removed 2 bases from V and 3 bases from J, with 4 bases in between. CDR3 sequence (DNA): TGTGCCAGCAGCTTATTCGACACCGGGGAGCTGTTTTTT. Protein sequence: CASSLFDTGELFF.

On this clone itself: Other nucleotide sequences from this sample produce the same CDR3. This chain links TRBV11-2 with TRBJ1-1; D might be TRBD1 (5 bases). Germline-derived CDR1 and CDR2 are SGHAT and FQNNGV. V was clipped by 5 bases and J by 1 base, with 8 bases between them. CDR3 size: 13 residues. The CDR3 region has the DNA TGTGCCAGCAGCCGGGACCCGAACACTGAAGCTTTCTTT. Translation gives CASSRDPNTEAFF.

V usage is TRBV27 and J usage is TRBJ2-5, with D uncertain. Germline CDR1 reads MNHEY; CDR2 reads SMNVEV (reference sequence). This CDR3 is built from 16 residues. V gave up 4 bases and J gave up 5 bases, with 20 bases separating them. The DNA for the CDR3 is TGTGCCAGCAGTTCCTACCGAATTGGGGTTGGCGAGACCCAGTACTTC. This encodes CASSSYRIGVGETQYF.

This clone was observed a handful of times. The chain joins TRBV19 to TRBJ1-1; no clear D. Germline CDR1 is LNHDA and CDR2 is SQIVND (reference sequence). With 5 bases removed from V and 7 bases from J, the gap between germline ends came to 14 bases. The CDR3 totals 13 residues. DNA for the CDR3: TGTGCCAGTAGTTACCCGGCGGAGGGTGAAGCTTTCTTT. It encodes CASSYPAEGEAFF.

Note on this clone: The same CDR3 also results from other DNA sequences found in this sample. The chain carries TRBV7-2 and TRBJ2-5; TRBD2 matches 9 bases. Unmatched junction bases numbered 3, after V lost 5 bases and J lost 5 bases. This CDR3 is 13 amino acids long. Germline assignment: CDR1 SGHTA and CDR2 FQGNSA. The CDR3 region is CASSLTSGETQYF. For the CDR3, the DNA is TGTGCCAGCAGCCTTACTAGCGGGGAGACCCAGTACTTC.

V and J are TRBV9 and TRBJ2-7; no clear D gene. Trimming left V 0 bases short and J 5 bases short, with 30 bases between. The CDR3 length is 20 residues. Germline V gene lookup returns CDR1 SGDLS and CDR2 YYNGEE. This CDR3 reads CASSVVGSRETDDPRDEQYF. Written as DNA, the CDR3 is TGTGCCAGCAGCGTAGTTGGCAGCCGAGAAACCGACGACCCTAGGGACGAGCAGTACTTC.

The sample holds a few counts of this clone. The chain carries TRBV5-1 and TRBJ2-1; TRBD2 matches at 11 bases. The CDR3 runs to 18 residues. Germline CDR1 and CDR2: SGHRS and YFSETQ. V was pared by 0 bases and J by 8 bases, with 13 bases of the junction left unmatched. CDR3 DNA sequence: TGCGCCAGCAGCTTGGCCGTTGGTAGCGGGAGGGCCGGGTATGAGCAGTTCTTC. This gives the protein CASSLAVGSGRAGYEQFF.

The chain uses TRBV7-9 and TRBJ2-2; 10 bases match TRBD2. Germline assignment: CDR1 SEHNR and CDR2 FQNEAQ (reference sequence). The CDR3 extends over 16 amino acids. Trimming took 5 bases from V and 6 from J; bases not matched to a gene: 9. The CDR3 spells CASSILAGALPGELFF. In nucleotides, the CDR3 is TGTGCCAGCAGCATCCTAGCGGGAGCCCTCCCCGGGGAGCTGTTTTTT.

The genes are TRBV18 and TRBJ2-1; D gene unclear. The CDR3 contains 15 residues. From germline, CDR1 is KGHSH and CDR2 LQKENI. V shed 4 bases and J shed 3 bases, with 13 bases lying between them. CDR3 sequence reads: CASSLGPQDYNEQFF. In DNA form, the CDR3 reads TGTGCCAGCTCACTCGGCCCACAAGACTACAATGAGCAGTTCTTC.

This clone was observed a few times. V usage is TRBV11-2 and J usage is TRBJ2-2; unclear D gene. There are 14 residues in the CDR3. The germline V gene encodes CDR1 SGHAT and CDR2 FQNNGV. The V gene lost 5 bases and the J gene lost 4 bases, with 11 bases spanning the gap. CDR3 coding DNA: TGTGCCAGCAGCCCAATTTGGGTCACCGGGGAGCTGTTTTTT. Translation gives CASSPIWVTGELFF.

The chain combines TRBV2 with TRBJ2-3, with 7 positions matching TRBD1. This CDR3 is built from 15 residues. Unmatched junction bases numbered 12, after V lost 6 bases and J lost 6 bases. Germline assignment: CDR1 SNHLY and CDR2 FYNNEI. CDR3 in amino acids: CASSPRQGITDTQYF. The CDR3 DNA reads TGTGCCAGCAGCCCTAGACAGGGTATAACGGATACGCAGTATTTT.

DNA of the CDR3: TGTGCCAGCAGCGTAGGGGACAGCGCCCCCGGGGAGCTGTTTTTT. Its protein product is CASSVGDSAPGELFF. The V and J genes are TRBV9 and TRBJ2-2, with 7 bases matching TRBD1. CDR3 length equals 15 residues. Trimming removed 0 bases from V and 6 bases from J; junction bases left unmatched: 5. Germline V lookup: CDR1 SGDLS, CDR2 YYNGEE.

This clone was detected only a few times. CDR3 region: CASSLGRYFEQYF. DNA for the CDR3: TGTGCCAGCAGCTTGGGCAGGTACTTCGAGCAGTACTTC. The rearrangement joins TRBV5-4 to TRBJ2-7; D remains unclear. Trimming took 0 bases from V and 6 from J, leaving 10 bases between them. The CDR3 has 13 amino acids. The germline CDR1 and CDR2 sequences are SGHNT and YYREEE (reference sequence).

The V gene is TRBV19, the J gene TRBJ1-2, with TRBD1 as a possible D gene (5 bases). CDR3 length: 13 residues. Germline V gene sequence: CDR1 LNHDA, CDR2 SQIVND (reference sequence). V lost 5 bases to trimming and J lost 8 bases, with 15 bases between them. CDR3 protein: CASSAETVHGYTF. The CDR3 nucleotides are TGTGCCAGTAGTGCAGAGACAGTACACGGCTACACCTTC.

The chain is built from TRBV27 and TRBJ2-7; 8 nucleotides align to TRBD2. Trimming took 3 bases from V and 1 from J; bases not matched to a gene: 2. Germline CDR1 reads MNHEY; CDR2 reads SMNVEV (reference sequence). This CDR3 region has 14 residues. The CDR3 loop is CASSFKRESYEQYF. CDR3 coding DNA: TGTGCCAGCAGTTTCAAGCGGGAGTCCTACGAGCAGTACTTC.

The chain links TRBV10-3 to TRBJ2-5; D is uncertain. The CDR3 consists of 10 residues. From germline, CDR1 is ENHRY and CDR2 SYGVKD. Trimming removed 8 bases from V and 3 bases from J, with 4 bases in between. The CDR3 DNA reads TGTGCCATCGGAAAAGAGACCCAGTACTTC. This sequence encodes CAIGKETQYF.

Only a few counts were recorded for this clone. The chain joins TRBV7-2 to TRBJ2-3; 14 positions agree with TRBD2. The CDR3 is 18 amino acids. Trimming cost V 3 bases and J 2 bases; bases outside gene matches: 7. CDR1 SGHTA and CDR2 FQGNSA come from the germline V gene. The chain's CDR3 is CASSLGLAGARNTDTQYF. The CDR3 region has the DNA TGTGCCAGCAGCTTGGGACTAGCGGGAGCGAGGAACACAGATACGCAGTATTTT.

This clone was seen only a few times. V gene TRBV4-2 combines with J gene TRBJ2-7; 11 nucleotides agree with TRBD2. Germline CDR1 is LGHNA and CDR2 is YNFKEQ. The CDR3 is made up of 16 amino acids. The trim removed 1 base at V and 3 bases at J, leaving 5 bases unmatched. This CDR3 is CASSQAGLAGNYEQYF. CDR3 DNA: TGTGCCAGCAGCCAAGCCGGACTAGCGGGCAACTACGAGCAGTACTTC.

The chain recombines TRBV7-2 with TRBJ2-1; tentatively, D is TRBD2 (5 bases). The CDR3 has 16 amino acids. Between the trimmed V and J ends, which lost 5 bases and 7 bases, there was a span of 21 bases. Germline CDR1 reads SGHTA; CDR2 reads FQGNSA. The CDR3, as DNA: TGTGCCAGCAGCCGCCAAGCGGTTCTGATCGTGAATGAGCAGTTCTTC. It encodes CASSRQAVLIVNEQFF.

The table lists this clone with a few counts. The chain links TRBV4-3 to TRBJ2-4; the match to TRBD2 covers 8 bases. This CDR3 comprises 19 residues. Per the germline V gene, CDR1 is LGHNA and CDR2 is YSLEER. Trimming at V came to 3 bases and at J to 1 base, leaving 14 bases not matched to a gene. CDR3 protein: CASSQTGSGTDAAKNIQYF. CDR3 DNA: TGCGCCAGCAGCCAGACGGGTAGCGGGACCGACGCGGCCAAAAACATTCAGTACTTC.

Regarding this clone: Other DNA sequences in the sample encode the same CDR3. The DNA for the CDR3 is TGTGCCAGCAGTCCCGGGACCCTATATGGCTACACCTTC. Residues: CASSPGTLYGYTF. J is TRBJ1-2 and V is TRBV28; TRBD1 might be the D (5 bases). This CDR3 has 13 amino acids. The V gene's germline CDR1 is MDHEN and CDR2 SYDVKM. V dropped 5 bases and J dropped 5 bases, with 12 bases sitting between them.